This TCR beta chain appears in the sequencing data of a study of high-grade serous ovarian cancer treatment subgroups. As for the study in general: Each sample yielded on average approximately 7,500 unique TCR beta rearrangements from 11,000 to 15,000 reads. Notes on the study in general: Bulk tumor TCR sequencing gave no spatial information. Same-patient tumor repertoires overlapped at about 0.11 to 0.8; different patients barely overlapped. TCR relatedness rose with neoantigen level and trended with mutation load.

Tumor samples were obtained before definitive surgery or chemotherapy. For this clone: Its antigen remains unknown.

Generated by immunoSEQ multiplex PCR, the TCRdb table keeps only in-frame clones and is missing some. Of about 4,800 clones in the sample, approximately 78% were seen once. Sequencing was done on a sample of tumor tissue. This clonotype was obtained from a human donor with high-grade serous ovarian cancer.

CDR3 nucleotides: TGTGCCAGCTCACCTGGACAGGGAGAGTGGAATGAGCAGTTCTTC. Translated: CASSPGQGEWNEQFF. The chain employs TRBV18 and TRBJ2-1, with 8 bases that match TRBD1. J was trimmed by 7 bases and V by 3 bases; bases with no gene match: 8. CDR3 size: 15 residues. Germline V gene sequence: CDR1 KGHSH, CDR2 LQKENI.